Described below is a single T cell receptor (beta chain) sequence and its context. Its antigen is currently unknown. These data are taken from a study of blood T cells in healthy people across ages. General observations from the study: Getting older went along with TCR beta diversity per million T cells dropping roughly linearly. Underestimates were what the diversity estimates from one million T cells were considered to be. Both naive CD4+ cell counts and diversity were greater in long-lived donors than in aged donors.

Using a J-beta primer mix together with a sample-barcoded 5' primer, a second PCR was run for roughly 7 to 12 cycles. The template-switch adaptor, which had 12 random nucleotides, put a tag on each cDNA molecule. TCRdb fed the 5' RACE reads into MiXCR, producing one record per CDR3 protein. The sample holds about 720,000 distinct CDR3 sequences, approximately 22% seen once. Germline V gene sequence: CDR1 MNHNS, CDR2 SASEGT. V lost 0 bases and J 6 bases, leaving 12 bases between the germline ends. CDR3 length: 14 amino acids. The chain combines TRBV6-1 with TRBJ2-7; D is uncertain. The origin of this receptor is a man in his sixties or seventies in good health. The specimen was blood. CDR3 residues: CASSEAGLLSEQYF. The CDR3 DNA reads as TGTGCCAGCAGTGAAGCAGGGCTCCTCTCCGAGCAGTACTTC.